Each of the 18 T cell receptor beta chains below was sequenced from the same sample in a study of blood T cell repertoires in COVID-19. Repertoires were generated with immunoSEQ multiplex PCR, while TCRdb's copy carries only in-frame clones and drops some. This sample has more than 120,000 clones, with approximately 86% found just once. The sequencing input was peripheral blood. These receptors were obtained from a woman aged 50 to 60 with acute or convalescent COVID-19.

The gene calls are TRBV27 and TRBJ1-6; 7 nucleotides match TRBD1. Germline values: CDR1 MNHEY, CDR2 SMNVEV (reference sequence). V lost 3 bases, J lost 9 bases, and 5 bases stayed unmatched. The CDR3 is made up of 14 amino acids. CDR3 in amino acids: CASSFVRQGSPLHF. Written as DNA, the CDR3 is TGTGCCAGCAGTTTCGTCCGACAGGGTTCACCCCTCCACTTT.

This chain links TRBV6-1 with TRBJ1-4; 7 bases align to TRBD1. Per germline, CDR1 MNHNS and CDR2 SASEGT. The V gene end was trimmed by 3 bases and the J gene end by 17 bases; junction bases not matched to a gene: 3. The CDR3 loop spans 10 amino acids. As DNA, the CDR3 is TGTGCCAGCAGTGACCGGGACAGATTTTTT. Residues: CASSDRDRFF.

J is TRBJ2-3 and V is TRBV4-1, with 12 bases lining up with TRBD2. Germline values: CDR1 MGHRA, CDR2 YSYEKL. Trimming cost V 3 bases and J 7 bases; bases outside gene matches: 5. This CDR3 is 15 amino acids long. CDR3 protein: CASSHPGLAGHTQYF. The CDR3 DNA reads TGCGCCAGCAGCCATCCGGGACTAGCGGGCCATACGCAGTATTTT.

This sequence joins TRBV18 and TRBJ1-6, with 9 bases that match TRBD1. The J segment lost 5 bases and the V segment lost 4 bases, leaving 9 bases of the junction unmatched. Germline-derived CDR1 and CDR2 are KGHSH and LQKENI. The CDR3 sequence is 17 residues long. The CDR3 DNA follows: TGTGCCAGCTCACAGAACACAGGGGGCACGGATAATTCACCCCTCCACTTT. It codes for CASSQNTGGTDNSPLHF. The full variable domain, completed using reference TRBV18 and TRBJ1-6, is NAGVMQNPRHLVRRRGQEARLRCSPMKGHSHVYWYRQLPEEGLKFMVYLQKENIIDESGMPKERFSAEFPKEGPSILRIQQVVRGDSAAYFCASSQNTGGTDNSPLHFGNGTRLTVT.

This clone was seen just once. The chain has TRBV3-1 (or the pseudogene TRBV3-2) and TRBJ2-7, with TRBD2 matching 11 bases. V gave up 2 bases and J gave up 5 bases; unmatched junction bases: 8. This CDR3 is 16 amino acids long. CDR1 and CDR2 (germline): LGHDT, YNNKEL (reference sequence). CDR3 amino acids: CASSQTSGGFSDEQYF. In DNA form, the CDR3 reads TGTGCCAGCAGCCAAACTAGCGGGGGTTTCTCGGACGAGCAGTACTTC.

CDR3: CASTWRGVTYEQYF. CDR3 DNA sequence: TGTGCCAGCACGTGGCGGGGCGTAACCTACGAGCAGTACTTC. The chain has TRBV6-5 and TRBJ2-7, with D possibly matching TRBD2 (6 bases). Trimming cost V 7 bases and J 2 bases, with 15 bases left between them. CDR1 MNHEY and CDR2 SVGAGI come from the germline V gene. CDR3 length: 14 residues.

The V call is TRBV5-1, the J call TRBJ2-7; 7 nucleotides line up with TRBD2. The CDR3 loop spans 14 amino acids. Germline lookup yields CDR1 SGHRS and CDR2 YFSETQ. J gave up 5 bases and V 3 bases, and 8 bases lay outside the gene matches. CDR3 coding DNA: TGCGCCAGCAGCTCCCGTGGGAGGGCCAACGAGCAGTACTTC. Residues: CASSSRGRANEQYF.

The chain employs TRBV9 and TRBJ2-7; 7 positions agree with TRBD1. V was clipped by 3 bases and J by 3 bases; unmatched bases: 9. Germline lookup yields CDR1 SGDLS and CDR2 YYNGEE. This CDR3 is built from 15 residues. CDR3 DNA: TGTGCCAGCAGCGATGGAGACAGGGCAGTCTACGAGCAGTACTTC. Its translation is CASSDGDRAVYEQYF. The variable domain in full, completed from reference TRBV9 and TRBJ2-7, reads DSGVTQTPKHLITATGQRVTLRCSPRSGDLSVYWYQQSLDQGLQFLIQYYNGEERAKGNILERFSAQQFPDLHSELNLSSLELGDSALYFCASSDGDRAVYEQYFGPGTRLTVT.

Only one count was recorded for this clone. This chain uses TRBV7-6 with TRBJ1-4; D is ambiguous. This CDR3 has 15 amino acids. Germline-derived CDR1 and CDR2 are SGHVS and FNYEAQ. V lost 5 bases, J lost 2 bases, and 12 bases lay in between. This CDR3 is CASSPGSRTNEKLFF. The CDR3 DNA is TGTGCCAGCAGCCCCGGAAGCAGGACTAATGAAAAACTGTTTTTT.

The chain couples TRBV19 to TRBJ1-1, with no clear D. Deletions cut 2 bases from V and 5 bases from J, with 12 bases between. CDR3 length equals 14 residues. CDR1 and CDR2 (germline): LNHDA, SQIVND (reference sequence). The CDR3 here is CASSINPERTEAFF. The CDR3 bases are TGTGCCAGTAGTATAAATCCGGAGAGGACTGAAGCTTTCTTT.

The chain couples TRBV7-3 to TRBJ2-3; D gene ambiguous. V shed 4 bases and J shed 0 bases, with 2 bases lying between them. Germline CDR1 reads SGHTA; CDR2 reads FQGTGA. This CDR3 has 12 residues. The CDR3 sequence is CASSSSTDTQYF. In DNA form, the CDR3 reads TGTGCCAGCAGCTCTAGCACAGATACGCAGTATTTT.

The chain recombines TRBV3-1 (or the pseudogene TRBV3-2) with TRBJ2-5, with 15 bases fitting TRBD2. The CDR3 has 16 amino acids. Germline assignment: CDR1 LGHDT and CDR2 YNNKEL (reference sequence). V shed 4 bases and J 5 bases; nucleotides not matched to a gene: 5. This chain's CDR3 is CASSRTSGRASETQYF. The CDR3 bases are TGTGCCAGCAGCCGGACTAGCGGGAGGGCTTCGGAGACCCAGTACTTC.

The rearrangement links TRBV30 to TRBJ2-2; 11 bases line up with TRBD2. CDR3 length equals 20 residues. Germline V CDR1 and CDR2: GTSNPN, SVGIG (reference sequence). The V segment lost 2 bases and the J segment 0 bases; nucleotides outside the gene matches: 14. CDR3 nucleotide sequence: TGTGCCTGGAGTTGGACTAGCGGGCGACTCACTCCGACGAACACCGGGGAGCTGTTTTTT. It yields the protein CAWSWTSGRLTPTNTGELFF.

This chain uses TRBV5-1 with TRBJ2-7; 8 bases map to TRBD1. CDR1 SGHRS and CDR2 YFSETQ come from the germline V gene. The trim removed 7 bases at V and 3 bases at J, leaving 9 bases unmatched. The CDR3 is 14 residues long. CDR3 in amino acids: CASRDTDRDYEQYF. CDR3 in DNA: TGCGCCAGCCGAGACACGGACAGGGACTACGAGCAGTACTTC.

The chain recombines TRBV28 with TRBJ1-2, with D uncertain. With 5 bases removed from V and 7 bases from J, the gap between germline ends came to 11 bases. CDR1 MDHEN and CDR2 SYDVKM come from the germline V gene. CDR3 size: 12 residues. The chain's CDR3 is CASSPRHAGYTF. The CDR3 DNA sequence: TGTGCCAGCAGTCCCCGACATGCTGGCTACACCTTC.

The rearrangement links TRBV4-2 to TRBJ2-1, with 11 bases that match TRBD2. CDR1 is LGHNA and CDR2 is YNFKEQ in the germline V gene. V gave up 0 bases and J gave up 10 bases; unmatched junction bases: 8. The CDR3 covers 16 residues. The CDR3 coding sequence is TGTGCCAGCAGCCAAGAAGGAACTAGCGGGGGCGAGGAGCAGTTCTTC. Amino acid sequence: CASSQEGTSGGEEQFF.

V usage is TRBV14 and J usage is TRBJ1-1, with 8 bases matching TRBD1. This CDR3 has 15 residues. Losses at the gene ends were 2 bases for V and 4 bases for J; bases not matched to a gene: 6. Germline-derived CDR1 and CDR2 are SGHDN and FVKESK. Written as DNA, the CDR3 is TGTGCCAGCAGCCAACTCGGACAGGGACTCACTGAAGCTTTCTTT. Its translation is CASSQLGQGLTEAFF.

This CDR3 reads CASSLPQGIGGYTF. The CDR3 nucleotides are TGTGCCAGCAGCTTACCACAGGGAATAGGTGGCTACACCTTC. The chain recombines TRBV11-2 with TRBJ1-2, with D possibly TRBD1 on 6 matching bases. V dropped 2 bases and J dropped 7 bases, with 14 bases sitting between them. CDR3 size: 14 residues. Germline V lookup: CDR1 SGHAT, CDR2 FQNNGV.